Below are 22 T cell receptor beta chains sequenced from a single sample in a study of breast tumors, draining lymph nodes, adjacent tissues (dated by TCRdb to the mid-2010s). The lymph node samples were taken from the axillary draining lymph nodes of breast cancer patients. The receptor library was made with multiplex PCR. For sequencing, an Illumina HiSeq 2000 was employed. The public sequencing data were trimmed at Q25 with fastp and processed into clonotypes with MiXCR by TCRdb, which kept only in-frame beta chains. Each CDR3 protein gets just one entry, which takes the most common genes and DNA from the rows behind it. This sample holds around 140,000 distinct CDR3 sequences; about a fifth were observed only once. Together, the top ten hold roughly 2.8% of the sample. Sequencing used axillary lymph node tissue. The receptor set was obtained from a female donor with breast cancer. Some clones in this sample may be carry-over from other donors' samples.

Ten or more counts support this clonotype. This chain uses TRBV2 with TRBJ2-1; 11 bases map to TRBD2. Germline values: CDR1 SNHLY, CDR2 FYNNEI. After removal of 3 bases from V and 6 bases from J, the junction contained 10 bases not matched to a gene. There are 17 residues in the CDR3. The CDR3, as DNA: TGTGCCAGCAGTGACCCATTCCTAGCGGGAGGCCCCAATGAGCAGTTCTTC. Its protein product is CASSDPFLAGGPNEQFF.

This clonotype was recorded a few times. The V call is TRBV28, the J call TRBJ2-3; TRBD2 agrees at 7 bases. This CDR3 comprises 15 residues. The V gene's germline CDR1 is MDHEN and CDR2 SYDVKM. With 3 bases clipped from V and 5 bases from J, the junction kept 8 bases outside the gene matches. The CDR3 sequence: CASSFGGSGQDTQYF. The DNA for the CDR3 is TGTGCCAGCAGTTTCGGCGGGAGCGGGCAAGATACGCAGTATTTT.

This clonotype has a count of ten or more. The chain uses TRBV5-4 and TRBJ2-3, with D possibly TRBD2 on 6 matching bases. V was trimmed by 6 bases and J by 2 bases, leaving 16 bases between them. The germline V gene encodes CDR1 SGHNT and CDR2 YYREEE (reference sequence). The CDR3 totals 15 residues. The CDR3 spells CASNGGTSDTDTQYF. The CDR3, as DNA: TGTGCCAGCAACGGCGGGACCAGTGACACAGATACGCAGTATTTT.

This clonotype came up many times. The V and J genes are TRBV7-2 and TRBJ2-7; D gene uncertain. The length of the CDR3 is 11 residues. Germline loops: CDR1 SGHTA, CDR2 FQGNSA. V was shortened by 2 bases and J by 3 bases, with 2 bases between the two germline ends. The CDR3 protein is CASSLIYEQYF. The CDR3 DNA follows: TGTGCCAGCAGCTTAATCTACGAGCAGTACTTC.

The sample holds many counts of this clonotype. This chain joins TRBV24-1 and TRBJ2-3; TRBD1 matches at 10 bases. The germline CDR1 and CDR2 sequences are KGHDR and SFDVKD. The CDR3 contains 13 residues. The V segment lost 12 bases and the J segment 4 bases; nucleotides outside the gene matches: 6. The CDR3 here is CAARQGASDTQYF. CDR3 DNA: TGTGCCGCGAGACAGGGGGCCTCAGATACGCAGTATTTT.

The rearrangement joins TRBV6-2 or TRBV6-3 to TRBJ2-1; weak D call: TRBD2 (6 bases). Germline V CDR1 and CDR2: MNHEY, SVGEGT. This CDR3 comprises 16 residues. Trimming pared 6 bases from V and 4 bases from J, leaving 19 bases between. The chain's CDR3 is CASSRGTSMSYNEQFF. Written as DNA, the CDR3 is TGTGCCAGCAGCCGCGGGACTTCAATGAGTTACAATGAGCAGTTCTTC.

There are many counts of this clonotype. J is TRBJ2-3 and V is TRBV24-1; 14 nucleotides agree with TRBD2. Per germline, CDR1 KGHDR and CDR2 SFDVKD. Trimming removed 4 bases from V and 5 bases from J; junction bases left unmatched: 7. This CDR3 contains 17 residues. CDR3 region: CATSDSGTSGRIDTQYF. The CDR3 region has the DNA TGTGCCACCAGTGACTCCGGGACTAGCGGGAGAATAGATACGCAGTATTTT.

This clonotype was picked up one time. CDR3 bases: TGCAGTGCTACTAGCGGGATTCACAATGAGCAGTTCTTC. Protein product: CSATSGIHNEQFF. The V and J genes are TRBV20-1 and TRBJ2-1; 9 positions agree with TRBD2. The CDR3 length is 13 residues. V shed 4 bases and J 5 bases; nucleotides not matched to a gene: 3. Germline CDR1 reads DFQATT; CDR2 reads SNEGSKA (reference sequence).

This clonotype was counted at least ten times. This sequence joins TRBV5-1 and TRBJ2-1; 9 bases fit TRBD2. V lost 5 bases, J lost 4 bases, and 4 bases stayed unmatched. Germline V gene sequence: CDR1 SGHRS, CDR2 YFSETQ. CDR3 length equals 14 residues. The CDR3 region is CASSAGGVYNEQFF. DNA for the CDR3: TGCGCCAGCAGTGCGGGAGGGGTATACAATGAGCAGTTCTTC.

This clonotype occurred a few times. The CDR3 loop is CASSNPGQGHTDTQYF. The CDR3 region has the DNA TGTGCCAGCAGCAACCCGGGACAGGGACACACAGATACGCAGTATTTT. The chain couples TRBV6-1 to TRBJ2-3; 9 bases are shared with TRBD1. CDR1 and CDR2 (germline): MNHNS, SASEGT. The length of the CDR3 is 16 residues. The ends lost 6 bases at V and 2 bases at J; junction bases unmatched: 9.

This clonotype is a singleton in its sample. A clone one base away is much larger, so this may be a read error. The CDR3 DNA reads as TGTGCCAGCAGGGGGATGACAGATACGCGGTATTTT. Encoded protein: CASRGMTDTRYF. The V and J genes are TRBV6-1 and TRBJ2-3; possibly TRBD1 for D (5 bases). The length of the CDR3 is 12 residues. Germline V gene data show CDR1 as MNHNS and CDR2 as SASEGT.

The chain recombines TRBV9 with TRBJ2-1, with 7 nucleotides matching TRBD2. Germline assignment: CDR1 SGDLS and CDR2 YYNGEE. V trimming: 0 bases; J trimming: 5 bases; junction bases outside the gene matches: 5. The CDR3 runs 15 residues. The CDR3 nucleotides are TGTGCCAGCAGCGTAGGCGCTAGCGGAGACAATGAGCAGTTCTTC. Translated: CASSVGASGDNEQFF.

A word on this clonotype: Since a much larger clone is just one base distant, this may be a read error. This chain uses TRBV4-2 with TRBJ2-2, with 8 positions matching TRBD1. There are 14 residues in the CDR3. Germline CDR1 and CDR2: LGHNA and YNFKEQ. The CDR3 sequence is CAGSLGQGGGELFF. The CDR3 region has the DNA TGTGCCGGCAGCCTAGGACAGGGCGGCGGGGAGCTGTTTTTT.

This chain links TRBV5-6 with TRBJ1-5, with 7 bases fitting TRBD1. The CDR3 runs to 21 residues. With V trimmed by 1 base and J by 0 bases, 19 bases remained unmatched. CDR1 SGHDT and CDR2 YYEEEE come from the germline V gene. CDR3 protein: CASSLQPGQHSRPYSNQPQHF. The CDR3 coding sequence is TGTGCCAGCAGCTTGCAACCGGGACAGCACAGTAGACCTTATAGCAATCAGCCCCAGCATTTT.

This clonotype was detected many times. The rearrangement uses TRBV20-1 and TRBJ1-5, with D possibly matching TRBD1 (6 bases). The germline gives CDR1 DFQATT, CDR2 SNEGSKA (reference sequence). This CDR3 region has 13 residues. Deletions cut 6 bases from V and 6 bases from J, with 15 bases between. The CDR3, as DNA: TGCAGTGCCTCGGGGGGGCAGGGTCAGCCCCAGCATTTT. Translated, it gives CSASGGQGQPQHF.

With respect to this clonotype: This may come from a read error, since a much larger clone is one base off. The chain uses TRBV19 and TRBJ2-6; D gene uncertain. Germline CDR1 LNHDA, CDR2 SQIVND (reference sequence). The CDR3 contains 15 residues. The chain's CDR3 is CASTPAHSRANVLTF. The CDR3 bases are TGTGCCAGTACCCCCGCCCACTCTAGGGCCAACGTCCTGACTTTC.

A note on this clonotype: A clone one base away is much larger, so this may be a read error. The rearrangement uses TRBV4-2 and TRBJ2-4; 10 bases map to TRBD1. The CDR3 runs to 16 residues. Germline CDR1 and CDR2: LGHNA and YNFKEQ. The CDR3 sequence: CASGQGTGEDKNIQYF. Written as DNA, the CDR3 is TGTGCCAGCGGCCAAGGGACAGGGGAGGACAAAAACATTCAGTACTTC.

This clonotype was counted ten times or more. The rearrangement links TRBV18 to TRBJ2-7; D gene ambiguous. The CDR3 has 16 residues. The V and J ends lost 2 bases and 7 bases respectively, with 21 bases between them. CDR1 and CDR2 from the germline V gene are KGHSH and LQKENI. The DNA for the CDR3 is TGTGCCAGCTCACCATCGACTTTGTTGTTGGGTGAGGAGCAGTACTTC. This gives the protein CASSPSTLLLGEEQYF. The full variable domain, with the rest looked up from reference TRBV18 and TRBJ2-7, is NAGVMQNPRHLVRRRGQEARLRCSPMKGHSHVYWYRQLPEEGLKFMVYLQKENIIDESGMPKERFSAEFPKEGPSILRIQQVVRGDSAAYFCASSPSTLLLGEEQYFGPGTRLTVT.

The chain uses TRBV29-1 and TRBJ2-5; 10 bases align to TRBD2. V shed 1 base and J 7 bases; nucleotides not matched to a gene: 6. The CDR3 is made up of 14 amino acids. Germline CDR1 is SQVTM and CDR2 is ANQGSEA. CDR3 in DNA: TGCAGCGTTGAAGTGGGGACTAGCGCTACGACCCAGTACTTC. It translates to CSVEVGTSATTQYF.

A word on this clonotype: One end of the junction is discordant with germline, which a read error may explain. The chain recombines TRBV7-2 with TRBJ2-5; 7 bases match TRBD1. This CDR3 comprises 14 residues. Germline V CDR1 and CDR2: SGHTA, FQGNSA. CDR3 in DNA: TGTGCCAGCAGCTATTGGGACAGCCAAGAGACCCGGTACTTC. Protein sequence: CASSYWDSQETRYF.

About this clonotype: A much larger clonotype is one base distant, so this may be a read error. The chain recombines TRBV11-1 with TRBJ2-3, with TRBD2 identical over 9 bases. Losses at the gene ends were 5 bases for V and 0 bases for J; bases not matched to a gene: 9. The CDR3 runs to 17 residues. Germline V lookup: CDR1 SGHAT, CDR2 FQDESV (reference sequence). CDR3 region: CASSGGASGTSTDTQYF. The CDR3 nucleotides read TGTGCCAGCAGCGGAGGGGCTAGCGGGACTAGCACAGATACGCAGTATTTT. Filled out from reference TRBV11-1 and TRBJ2-3, the complete variable domain reads EAEVAQSPRYKITEKSQAVAFWCDPISGHATLYWYRQILGQGPELLVQFQDESVVDDSQLPKDRFSAERLKGVDSTLKIQPAELGDSAMYLCASSGGASGTSTDTQYFGPGTRLTVL.

The sample holds a few counts of this clonotype. V is TRBV3-1 and J is TRBJ2-2, with 7 bases that match TRBD2. The CDR3 loop spans 16 amino acids. V was clipped by 4 bases and J by 1 base; unmatched bases: 6. The germline V gene has CDR1 LGHDT and CDR2 YNNKEL (reference sequence). In DNA form, the CDR3 reads TGTGCCAGCAGCCTAAGGACTAGTCGGAACACCGGGGAGCTGTTTTTT. As protein: CASSLRTSRNTGELFF.